This is a list of T cell receptor beta chains from one sample in a study of response to subunit inactivated influenza vaccine. Using its own MiXCR run on the RT-PCR reads, TCRdb lists one record per CDR3 protein. The repertoire holds roughly 790,000 distinct CDR3 sequences, over 20% seen once, with about a tenth in the top ten. The material sequenced was PBMCs from blood, taken less than 6 days after vaccination. The receptors originated from a man aged 50-60 years who received an inactivated influenza vaccine. The CDR3 runs from the conserved cysteine through the conserved F or W. D genes are given only for firm matches. Only some rows state a clone size, as once, few, many or a class for expanded clones.

d_call,v_call,clone_size,j_call,cdr3_aa,cdr3_nt
.,TRBV24-1,.,TRBJ2-5,CATSDQGQLGETQYF,TGTGCCACCAGTGACCAAGGACAACTTGGGGAGACCCAGTACTTC
.,TRBV7-7,few,TRBJ2-5,CASSGGPHQQETQYF,TGTGCTAGCAGCGGTGGGCCACATCAACAAGAGACCCAGTACTTC
.,TRBV11-2,.,TRBJ2-3,CASSVDSGADTQYF,TGTGCCAGCAGCGTGGACAGCGGCGCAGATACGCAGTATTTT
.,TRBV28,.,TRBJ2-5,CASTPNGLAKETQYF,TGTGCCAGCACCCCGAATGGGTTAGCGAAAGAGACCCAGTACTTC
TRBD2,TRBV4-2,.,TRBJ2-2,CASSHPLAGAINTGELFF,TGTGCCAGCAGCCATCCACTAGCGGGGGCTATAAACACCGGGGAGCTGTTTTTT
.,TRBV7-2,.,TRBJ2-7,CASSLITNSYEQYF,TGTGCCAGCAGCTTAATTACTAACTCCTACGAGCAGTACTTC
.,TRBV5-1,.,TRBJ2-7,CASKQDLAGEQYF,TGCGCCAGCAAACAGGACTTAGCTGGCGAGCAGTACTTC
.,TRBV12-3/TRBV12-4,many,TRBJ1-1,CASSPGRRNTEAFF,TGCGCCAGCAGCCCGGGACGTAGGAACACTGAAGCTTTCTTT
TRBD2,TRBV9,few,TRBJ2-7,CASSPRAGPYEQYF,TGTGCCAGCAGCCCCCGAGCGGGACCCTACGAGCAGTACTTC
.,TRBV28,few,TRBJ1-2,CASIQAQRGYTF,TGTGCCAGCATCCAAGCCCAAAGGGGCTACACCTTC
.,TRBV21-1,few,TRBJ2-1,CASSKVLEQFF,TGTGCCAGCAGCAAAGTCCTAGAGCAGTTCTTC
.,TRBV12-3/TRBV12-4,few,TRBJ2-2,CASTPGPRTGELFF,TGTGCCAGCACCCCGGGGCCCCGCACCGGGGAGCTGTTTTTT
TRBD1,TRBV7-2,few,TRBJ2-7,CASILETGSYEQYF,TGTGCCAGCATCCTCGAGACAGGGAGCTACGAGCAGTACTTC
.,TRBV12-3/TRBV12-4,.,TRBJ1-4,CASSGSGGTNEKLFF,TGTGCCAGCAGTGGGTCGGGGGGAACTAATGAAAAACTGTTTTTT
.,TRBV6-2/TRBV6-3,.,TRBJ2-7,CASNDFQPDEQYF,TGTGCCAGCAATGATTTCCAGCCTGACGAGCAGTACTTC
TRBD2,TRBV5-6,.,TRBJ2-7,CASSLNLAGGDEQYF,TGTGCCAGCAGCTTAAATCTAGCGGGGGGGGACGAGCAGTACTTC
.,TRBV12-3/TRBV12-4,few,TRBJ2-1,CASSFFGVEQFF,TGTGCCAGCAGTTTTTTTGGGGTGGAGCAGTTCTTC
.,TRBV6-1,.,TRBJ2-3,CASSEAGDTQYF,TGTGCCAGCAGTGAAGCAGGGGATACGCAGTATTTT
.,TRBV20-1,few,TRBJ2-1,CSAKTPSVLDEQFF,TGCAGTGCCAAAACTCCTAGCGTTTTAGATGAGCAGTTCTTC
.,TRBV7-9,few,TRBJ2-7,CASSFDYSSSYEQYF,TGTGCCAGCAGCTTCGACTACTCGAGCTCCTACGAGCAGTACTTC
.,TRBV7-9,few,TRBJ2-3,CASSPIWGGETDTQYF,TGTGCCAGCAGCCCCATATGGGGTGGGGAGACAGATACGCAGTATTTT
TRBD1,TRBV5-5,many,TRBJ2-5,CASSSFATGGKTQYF,TGTGCCAGCAGCTCGTTCGCCACAGGGGGAAAGACCCAGTACTTC
TRBD2,TRBV7-6,.,TRBJ2-3,CASSARLAGITDTQYF,TGTGCCAGCAGCGCCAGGCTAGCGGGGATAACAGATACGCAGTATTTT
.,TRBV15,.,TRBJ2-7,CATSREGLSYEQYF,TGTGCCACCAGCAGAGAGGGACTTTCCTACGAGCAGTACTTC
.,TRBV6-1,.,TRBJ2-3,CASSIDPLMTDTQYF,TGTGCCAGCAGTATAGACCCTCTTATGACAGATACGCAGTATTTT
.,TRBV20-1,.,TRBJ1-5,CSANPRWQSNQPQHF,TGCAGTGCTAATCCCCGGTGGCAGAGCAATCAGCCCCAGCATTTT
.,TRBV2,.,TRBJ2-1,CASIGPGDNEQFF,TGTGCCAGCATCGGCCCAGGAGACAATGAGCAGTTCTTC
.,TRBV28,few,TRBJ2-7,CASSFYRDPYEQYF,TGTGCCAGCAGTTTTTACAGGGACCCCTACGAGCAGTACTTC
TRBD1,TRBV12-3/TRBV12-4,.,TRBJ2-4,CASSLGQGMDIQYF,TGTGCCAGCAGTCTCGGACAGGGGATGGACATTCAGTACTTC
.,TRBV6-2/TRBV6-3,.,TRBJ1-1,CASSYKYGGLSTEAFF,TGTGCCAGCAGTTATAAATACGGGGGGCTAAGCACTGAAGCTTTCTTT
.,TRBV2,.,TRBJ2-1,CASTGVGTAEQFF,TGTGCCAGCACGGGCGTGGGGACCGCTGAGCAGTTCTTC
TRBD1,TRBV20-1,.,TRBJ2-2,CSARDHRGLANTGELFF,TGCAGTGCTAGAGATCACAGGGGCCTCGCGAACACCGGGGAGCTGTTTTTT
TRBD1,TRBV7-2,many,TRBJ2-7,CASSKTGGFSYEQYF,TGTGCCAGCAGCAAGACAGGGGGGTTCTCCTACGAGCAGTACTTC
TRBD1,TRBV7-2,few,TRBJ2-7,CASSLLRTGAYEQYF,TGTGCCAGCAGCTTACTAAGGACAGGGGCTTACGAGCAGTACTTC
.,TRBV7-8,few,TRBJ2-7,CASSFEGFPYEQYF,TGTGCCAGCAGCTTCGAGGGGTTTCCCTACGAGCAGTACTTC
TRBD2,TRBV9,.,TRBJ2-7,CASSVGLVDEQYF,TGTGCCAGCAGCGTCGGACTAGTAGACGAGCAGTACTTC
.,TRBV4-3,few,TRBJ1-3,CASSQAAPSSGNTIYF,TGCGCCAGCAGCCAAGCGGCACCGAGCTCTGGAAACACCATATATTTT
TRBD1,TRBV29-1,.,TRBJ2-1,CSVRGRISYNEQFF,TGCAGCGTCAGGGGGCGTATAAGCTACAATGAGCAGTTCTTC
TRBD1,TRBV20-1,.,TRBJ1-2,CSALQGARYGYTF,TGCAGTGCGCTACAGGGGGCGCGGTATGGCTACACCTTC
.,TRBV12-3/TRBV12-4,few,TRBJ2-2,CASSLVSVPLHGGELFF,TGTGCCAGCAGTTTGGTGTCAGTACCACTACACGGCGGGGAGCTGTTTTTT
TRBD1,TRBV29-1,few,TRBJ2-7,CSVEDRTDYEQYF,TGCAGCGTGGAGGACAGGACGGACTACGAGCAGTACTTC
.,TRBV15,few,TRBJ1-1,CATSNSGTTEAFF,TGTGCCACCAGCAACTCGGGTACCACTGAAGCTTTCTTT
.,TRBV2,.,TRBJ2-5,CASSEDSTGRAAQYF,TGTGCCAGCAGTGAAGATTCGACAGGTCGTGCGGCCCAGTACTTC
TRBD1,TRBV12-3/TRBV12-4,few,TRBJ2-1,CASRSRGHYNEQFF,TGTGCCAGCCGATCGAGGGGGCACTACAATGAGCAGTTCTTC
.,TRBV7-8,.,TRBJ2-7,CASSLVGRGTGSYEQYF,TGTGCCAGCAGCTTAGTTGGTAGGGGGACGGGTTCCTACGAGCAGTACTTC
TRBD2,TRBV6-1,.,TRBJ2-7,CATTGTSGRFKDEQYF,TGTGCCACCACCGGGACTAGCGGGAGGTTTAAAGACGAGCAGTACTTC
.,TRBV6-1,.,TRBJ2-3,CASSERWGDTQYF,TGTGCCAGCAGTGAAAGATGGGGAGATACGCAGTATTTT
.,TRBV7-2,.,TRBJ1-2,CASSLENNYGYTF,TGTGCCAGCAGCTTAGAGAATAACTATGGCTACACCTTC
TRBD2,TRBV29-1,many,TRBJ2-7,CSVELAGGSYEQYF,TGCAGCGTTGAACTAGCGGGGGGCTCCTACGAGCAGTACTTC
.,TRBV7-2,few,TRBJ2-7,CASSFVGADYEQYF,TGTGCCAGCAGCTTCGTGGGGGCCGATTACGAGCAGTACTTC
.,TRBV7-9,few,TRBJ2-1,CASSSGDSSWYEQFF,TGTGCCAGCAGCTCAGGCGACAGTTCATGGTATGAGCAGTTCTTC
.,TRBV7-2,few,TRBJ1-1,CASSSDDREAFF,TGTGCCAGCAGCTCGGACGACAGGGAAGCTTTCTTT
TRBD2,TRBV7-9,once,TRBJ2-4,CASSLGAGGPVKNIQYF,TGTGCCAGCAGCTTAGGAGCGGGGGGGCCTGTCAAAAACATTCAGTACTTC
.,TRBV18,few,TRBJ2-5,CASSPGVPQETQYF,TGTGCCAGCTCACCAGGGGTCCCCCAAGAGACCCAGTACTTC